This TCR beta chain comes out of a study of T-cell reconstitution after alpha-beta-depleted transplantation in children. The V gene lost 3 bases and the J gene lost 8 bases, with 16 bases spanning the gap. The CDR3 has 14 amino acids. Germline V gives CDR1 SEHNR, CDR2 FQNEAQ (reference sequence). Findings of the study overall: Newly produced T cells mostly accounted for T-cell counts and diversity one year post-transplant. Some patients owed their high day-60 TCRbeta diversity to surviving recipient T cells and thymic progenitors. Two months or so post-transplant, alpha-beta T cells reportedly derived from several hundred expanded graft clones.

Researchers prepared the TCRbeta library using unique molecular identifiers, the study reports. In TCRdb, the PCR reads were re-called with MiXCR into one record per CDR3 protein. Counted here are about 32,000 distinct CDR3 sequences, 6% to 8.5% occurring once; the ten biggest clones make up roughly 30%. There are many counts of this clonotype. The target antigen is unknown. The receptor was isolated from a child less than two years old who had a stem cell transplant for acute myeloid leukemia, so the T cells may come from the graft donor. The sample consisted of peripheral blood, taken 60 days after TCRalphabeta/CD19-depleted stem cell transplant. The J gene is TRBJ1-2, the V gene TRBV7-9, with D perhaps matching TRBD1 (5 bases). The CDR3 sequence: CASSFATAGRGYTF. As DNA, the CDR3 is TGTGCCAGCAGCTTCGCGACGGCAGGGCGCGGCTACACCTTC.